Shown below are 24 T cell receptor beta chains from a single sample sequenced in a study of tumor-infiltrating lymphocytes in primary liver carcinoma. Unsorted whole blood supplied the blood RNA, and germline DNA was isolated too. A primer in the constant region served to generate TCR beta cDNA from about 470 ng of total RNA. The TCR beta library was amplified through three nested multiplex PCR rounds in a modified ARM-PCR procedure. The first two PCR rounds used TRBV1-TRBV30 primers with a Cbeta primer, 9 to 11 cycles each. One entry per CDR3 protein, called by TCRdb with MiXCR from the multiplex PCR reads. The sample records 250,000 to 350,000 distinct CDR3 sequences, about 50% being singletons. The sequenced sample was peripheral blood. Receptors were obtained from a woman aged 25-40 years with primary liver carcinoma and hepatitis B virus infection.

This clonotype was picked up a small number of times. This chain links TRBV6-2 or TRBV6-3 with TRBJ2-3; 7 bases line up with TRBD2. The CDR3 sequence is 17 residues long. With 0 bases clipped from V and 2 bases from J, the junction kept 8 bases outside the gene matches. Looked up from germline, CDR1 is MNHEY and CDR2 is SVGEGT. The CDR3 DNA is TGTGCCAGCAGTTACTCCCTAGGAGGGAGGGTCACAGATACGCAGTATTTT. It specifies CASSYSLGGRVTDTQYF.

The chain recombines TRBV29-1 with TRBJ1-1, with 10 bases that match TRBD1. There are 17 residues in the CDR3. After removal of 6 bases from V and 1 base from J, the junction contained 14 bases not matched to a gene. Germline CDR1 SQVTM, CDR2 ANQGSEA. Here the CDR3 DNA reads TGCAGCGTGCGAAGACAGGGGGCTCGGGGGGAGAACACTGAAGCTTTCTTT. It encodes CSVRRQGARGENTEAFF.

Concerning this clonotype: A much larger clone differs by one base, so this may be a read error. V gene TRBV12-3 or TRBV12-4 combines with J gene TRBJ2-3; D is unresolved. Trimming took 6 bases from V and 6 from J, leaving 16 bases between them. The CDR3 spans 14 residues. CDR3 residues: CASRSSGQSDTQYF. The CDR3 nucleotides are TGTGCCAGCAGGTCCTCCGGGCAATCGGATACGCAGTATTTT.

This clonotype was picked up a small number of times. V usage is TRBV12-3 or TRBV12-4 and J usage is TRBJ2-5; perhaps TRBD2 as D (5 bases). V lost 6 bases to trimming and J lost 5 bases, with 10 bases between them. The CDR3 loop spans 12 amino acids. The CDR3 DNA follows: TGTGCCAGCAGCCCCACTAGGGAGACCCAGTACTTC. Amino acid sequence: CASSPTRETQYF.

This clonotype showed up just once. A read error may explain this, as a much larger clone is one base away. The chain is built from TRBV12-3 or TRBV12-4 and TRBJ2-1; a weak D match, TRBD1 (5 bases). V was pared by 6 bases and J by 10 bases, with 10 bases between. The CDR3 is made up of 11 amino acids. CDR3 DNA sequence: TGTGCCAGCAGGAGGACATCAGAGCAGTTCTTC. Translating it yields CASRRTSEQFF.

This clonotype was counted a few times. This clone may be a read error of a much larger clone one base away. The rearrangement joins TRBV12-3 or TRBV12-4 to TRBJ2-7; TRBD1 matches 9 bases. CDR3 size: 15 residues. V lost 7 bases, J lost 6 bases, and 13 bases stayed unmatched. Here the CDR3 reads CASNRSGQGRGEQYF. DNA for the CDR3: TGTGCCAGCAACCGAAGCGGACAGGGGAGGGGCGAGCAGTACTTC.

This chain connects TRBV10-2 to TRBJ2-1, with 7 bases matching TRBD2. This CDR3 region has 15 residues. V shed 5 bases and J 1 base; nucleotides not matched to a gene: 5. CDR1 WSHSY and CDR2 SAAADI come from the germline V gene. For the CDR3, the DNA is TGCGCCAGCAGTATTTTAGCGGGTTCCTACAATGAGCAGTTCTTC. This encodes CASSILAGSYNEQFF.

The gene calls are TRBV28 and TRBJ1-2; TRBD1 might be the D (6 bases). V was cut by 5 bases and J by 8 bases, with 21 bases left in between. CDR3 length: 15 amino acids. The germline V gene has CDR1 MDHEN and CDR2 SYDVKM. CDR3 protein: CASSPSTGTSHGYTF. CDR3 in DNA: TGTGCCAGCAGTCCCTCCACCGGGACAAGTCACGGCTACACCTTC.

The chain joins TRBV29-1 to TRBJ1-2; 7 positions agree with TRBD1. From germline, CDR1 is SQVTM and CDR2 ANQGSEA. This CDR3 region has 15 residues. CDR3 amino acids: CSVSSQGLATDGYTF. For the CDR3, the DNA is TGCAGTGTTAGTTCACAGGGGCTCGCGACTGATGGCTACACCTTC. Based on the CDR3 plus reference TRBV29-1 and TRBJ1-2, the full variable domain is SAVISQKPSRDICQRGTSLTIQCQVDSQVTMMFWYRQQPGQSLTLIATANQGSEATYESGFVIDKFPISRPNLTFSTLTVSNMSPEDSSIYLCSVSSQGLATDGYTFGSGTRLTVV.

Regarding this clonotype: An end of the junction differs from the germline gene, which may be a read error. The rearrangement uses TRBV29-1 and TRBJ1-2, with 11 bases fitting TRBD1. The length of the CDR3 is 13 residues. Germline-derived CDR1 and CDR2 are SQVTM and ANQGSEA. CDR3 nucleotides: TGCGGCGTGGTCGGGACAGGGGGATTTGGCTACACCTTC. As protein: CGVVGTGGFGYTF.

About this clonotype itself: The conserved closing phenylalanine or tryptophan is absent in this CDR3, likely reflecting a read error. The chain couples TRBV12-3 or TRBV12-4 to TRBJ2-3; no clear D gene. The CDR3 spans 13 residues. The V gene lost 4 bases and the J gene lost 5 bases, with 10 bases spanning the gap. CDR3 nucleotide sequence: TGTGCCAGCAGTTCCGGGTCCGAAGATACGCAGTATCTT. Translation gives CASSSGSEDTQYL.

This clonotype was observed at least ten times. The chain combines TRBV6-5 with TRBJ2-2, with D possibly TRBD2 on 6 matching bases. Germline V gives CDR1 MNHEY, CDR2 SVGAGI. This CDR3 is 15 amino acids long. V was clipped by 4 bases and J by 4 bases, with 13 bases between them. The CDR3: CASSSGDSSTGELFF. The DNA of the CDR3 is TGTGCCAGCAGTTCCGGGGACTCATCCACCGGGGAGCTGTTTTTT.

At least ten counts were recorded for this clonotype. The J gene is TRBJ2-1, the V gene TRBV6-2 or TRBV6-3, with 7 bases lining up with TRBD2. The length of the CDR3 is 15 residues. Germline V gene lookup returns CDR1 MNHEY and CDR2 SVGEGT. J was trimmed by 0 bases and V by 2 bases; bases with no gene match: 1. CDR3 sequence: CASSYQRGSYNEQFF. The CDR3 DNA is TGTGCCAGCAGTTACCAGCGGGGCTCCTACAATGAGCAGTTCTTC.

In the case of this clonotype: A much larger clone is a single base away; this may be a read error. CDR3 amino acids: CASSRRDRIIGELFF. CDR3 DNA: TGTGCCAGCAGTCGCAGGGACAGGATCATCGGGGAGCTGTTTTTT. The chain links TRBV6-5 to TRBJ2-2, with 8 positions matching TRBD1. V lost 5 bases to trimming and J lost 7 bases; unmatched junction nucleotides: 9. CDR3 size: 15 residues. The germline gives CDR1 MNHEY, CDR2 SVGAGI.

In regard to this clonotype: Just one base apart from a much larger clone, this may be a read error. As DNA, the CDR3 is TGCAGGGCGACCGGGACTCCTTCTGGGGAGACCCAGTACTTC. Translation: CRATGTPSGETQYF. The V call is TRBV29-1, the J call TRBJ2-5, with D possibly matching TRBD2 (6 bases). The CDR3 is 14 residues long. Germline assignment: CDR1 SQVTM and CDR2 ANQGSEA. The full variable domain, in which reference TRBV29-1 and TRBJ2-5 provide the parts outside the CDR3, is SAVISQKPSRDICQRGTSLTIQCQVDSQVTMMFWYRQQPGQSLTLIATANQGSEATYESGFVIDKFPISRPNLTFSTLTVSNMSPEDSSIYLCRATGTPSGETQYFGPGTRLLVL.

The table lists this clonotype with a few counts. CDR3: CASSEGWTGGMETQYF. The CDR3 coding sequence is TGTGCCAGCAGCGAAGGGTGGACAGGGGGTATGGAGACCCAGTACTTC. The chain has TRBV11-2 and TRBJ2-5; 10 positions match TRBD1. The CDR3 is 16 residues long. The germline V gene has CDR1 SGHAT and CDR2 FQNNGV. The trim removed 5 bases at V and 5 bases at J, leaving 11 bases unmatched.

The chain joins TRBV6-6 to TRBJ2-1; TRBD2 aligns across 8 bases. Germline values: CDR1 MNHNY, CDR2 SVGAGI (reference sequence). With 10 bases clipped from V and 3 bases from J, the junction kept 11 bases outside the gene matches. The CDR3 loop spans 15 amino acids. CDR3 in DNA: TGTGCCAACACCCAGGGACTAGGCAACTACAATGAGCAGTTCTTC. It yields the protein CANTQGLGNYNEQFF.

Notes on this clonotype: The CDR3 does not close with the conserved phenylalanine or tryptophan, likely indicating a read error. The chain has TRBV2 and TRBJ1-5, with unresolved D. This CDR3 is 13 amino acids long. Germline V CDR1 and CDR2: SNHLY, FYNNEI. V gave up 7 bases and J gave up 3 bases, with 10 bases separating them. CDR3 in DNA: TGTGCCAGCAAAGGACGGAACAATCAGCCCCAGCATCTT. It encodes CASKGRNNQPQHL.

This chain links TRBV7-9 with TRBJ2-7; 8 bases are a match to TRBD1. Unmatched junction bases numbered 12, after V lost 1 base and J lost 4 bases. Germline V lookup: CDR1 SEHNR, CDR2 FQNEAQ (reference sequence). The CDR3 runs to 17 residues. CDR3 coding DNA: TGTGCCAGCAGCTTAGTCCTTCACTTGGACAGGGAGTACGAGCAGTACTTC. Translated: CASSLVLHLDREYEQYF.

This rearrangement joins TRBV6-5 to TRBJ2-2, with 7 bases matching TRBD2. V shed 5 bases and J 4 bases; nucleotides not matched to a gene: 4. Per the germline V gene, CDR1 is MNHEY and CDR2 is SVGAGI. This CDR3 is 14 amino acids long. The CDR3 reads CASSPRTSTGELFF. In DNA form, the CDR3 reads TGTGCCAGCAGTCCAAGGACTAGCACCGGGGAGCTGTTTTTT.

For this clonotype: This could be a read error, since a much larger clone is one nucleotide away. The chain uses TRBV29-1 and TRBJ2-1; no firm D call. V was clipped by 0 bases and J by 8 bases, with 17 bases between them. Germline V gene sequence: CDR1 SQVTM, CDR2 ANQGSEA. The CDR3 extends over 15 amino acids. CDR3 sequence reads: CSVEDLINGKHEQFF. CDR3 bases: TGCAGCGTTGAAGATTTAATCAACGGAAAGCATGAGCAGTTCTTC.

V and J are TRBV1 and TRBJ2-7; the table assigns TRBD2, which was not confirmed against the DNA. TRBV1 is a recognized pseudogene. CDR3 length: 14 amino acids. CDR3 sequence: CTSSHPGLSYEQYF. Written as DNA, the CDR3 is TGCACCAGCAGCCACCCGGGGCTCTCCTACGAGCAGTACTTC.

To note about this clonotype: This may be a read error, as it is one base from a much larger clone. CDR3 coding DNA: TGTGCCAGCAGCAAACCGGGTGGACTCACTGGGCTCGATGAGCAGTTCTTC. As protein: CASSKPGGLTGLDEQFF. The genes are TRBV11-3 and TRBJ2-1, with D possibly TRBD2 on 5 matching bases. Germline-derived CDR1 and CDR2 are SGHNT and YENEEA. Trimming shortened V by 5 bases and J by 8 bases, and 25 bases separated the two germline ends. The CDR3 totals 17 residues.

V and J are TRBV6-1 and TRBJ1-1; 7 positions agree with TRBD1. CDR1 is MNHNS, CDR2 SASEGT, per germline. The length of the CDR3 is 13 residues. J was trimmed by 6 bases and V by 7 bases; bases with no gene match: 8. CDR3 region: CASKGTVKAEAFF. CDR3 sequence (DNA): TGTGCCAGCAAAGGGACAGTGAAAGCTGAAGCTTTCTTT.